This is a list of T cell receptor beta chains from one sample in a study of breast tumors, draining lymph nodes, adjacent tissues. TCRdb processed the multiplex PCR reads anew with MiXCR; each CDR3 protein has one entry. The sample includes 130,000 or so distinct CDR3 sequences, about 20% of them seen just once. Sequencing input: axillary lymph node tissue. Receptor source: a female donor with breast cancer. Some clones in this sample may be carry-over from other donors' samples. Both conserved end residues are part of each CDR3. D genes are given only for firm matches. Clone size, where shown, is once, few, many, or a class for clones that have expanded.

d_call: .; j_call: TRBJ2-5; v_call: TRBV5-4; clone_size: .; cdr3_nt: TGTGCCAGCAGTCGCAGCGGAGTGGAGACCCAGTACTTC; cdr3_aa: CASSRSGVETQYF
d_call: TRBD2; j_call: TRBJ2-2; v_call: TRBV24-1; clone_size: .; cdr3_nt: TGTGCCACCAGTGATTTGCAAAACGGGAGGACCGTCGGGGAGCTGTTTTTT; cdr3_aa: CATSDLQNGRTVGELFF
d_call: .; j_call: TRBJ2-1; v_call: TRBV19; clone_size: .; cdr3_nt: TGTGCCAGTAAACCGGGGCGGAACTACAATGAGCGGTTCTTC; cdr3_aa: CASKPGRNYNERFF
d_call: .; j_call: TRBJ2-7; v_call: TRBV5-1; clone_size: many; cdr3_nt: TGCGCCAGCAGCTCTCGAACCTTGGACAGCGACGAGCAGTACTTC; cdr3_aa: CASSSRTLDSDEQYF
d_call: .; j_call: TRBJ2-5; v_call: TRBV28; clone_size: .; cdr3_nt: TGTGCCAGCAGTCTGCTAGGACAGCAAGAGACCCAGTACTTC; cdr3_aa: CASSLLGQQETQYF
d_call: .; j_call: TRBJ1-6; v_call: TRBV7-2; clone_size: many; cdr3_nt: TGTGCCAGCAGCCCCGTTCTTAATTCACCCCTCCACTTT; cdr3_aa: CASSPVLNSPLHF
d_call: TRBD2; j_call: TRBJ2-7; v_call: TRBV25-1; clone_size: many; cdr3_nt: TGTGCCAGCAGTGGGATTGGACTAGCGGGAGGCCTATATACCTACGAGCAGTACTTC; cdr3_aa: CASSGIGLAGGLYTYEQYF
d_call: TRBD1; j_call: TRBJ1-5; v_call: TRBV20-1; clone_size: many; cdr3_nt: TGCAGTGCTAGACGGGACAGGGATAAACCCCAGCATTTT; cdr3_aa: CSARRDRDKPQHF
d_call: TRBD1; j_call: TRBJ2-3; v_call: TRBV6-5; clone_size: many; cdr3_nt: TGTGCCAGCAGTTACCAGGGGGCGCGGGTAGATACGCAGTATTTT; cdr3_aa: CASSYQGARVDTQYF
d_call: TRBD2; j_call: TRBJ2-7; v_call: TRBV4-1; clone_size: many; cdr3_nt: TGCGCCAGCAGCCAAGCCGGGACTAGGGGATACGAGCAGTACTTC; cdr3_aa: CASSQAGTRGYEQYF
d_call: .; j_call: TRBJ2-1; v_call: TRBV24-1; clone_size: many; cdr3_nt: TGTGCCACCAGTGACAGACGGTTGAGCTCCTACAATGAGCAGTTCTTC; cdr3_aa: CATSDRRLSSYNEQFF
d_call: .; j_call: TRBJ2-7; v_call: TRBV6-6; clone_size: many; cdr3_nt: TGTGCCAGCAGTTACACTAGCTTGGCCTACGAGCAGTACTTC; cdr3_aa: CASSYTSLAYEQYF
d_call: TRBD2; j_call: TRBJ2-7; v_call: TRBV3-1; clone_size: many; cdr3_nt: TGTGCCAGCAGCCAAGGCGGGAGCGGACTCGAAATAAGCTCCTACGAGCAGTACTTC; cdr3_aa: CASSQGGSGLEISSYEQYF
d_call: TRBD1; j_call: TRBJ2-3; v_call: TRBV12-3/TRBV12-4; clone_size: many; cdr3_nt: TGTGCCAGCAGTGACGACAGGGAACTTACAGATACGCAGTATTTT; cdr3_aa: CASSDDRELTDTQYF
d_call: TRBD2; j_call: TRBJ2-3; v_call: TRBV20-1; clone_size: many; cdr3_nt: TGCAGTGCAAGACTAGCGGGAGCAGGTGATACGCAGTATTTT; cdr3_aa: CSARLAGAGDTQYF
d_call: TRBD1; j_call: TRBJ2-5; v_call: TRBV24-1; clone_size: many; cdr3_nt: TGTGCCACCAGTGAGGACGACAGGGTCCAAGAGACCCAGTACTTC; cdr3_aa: CATSEDDRVQETQYF
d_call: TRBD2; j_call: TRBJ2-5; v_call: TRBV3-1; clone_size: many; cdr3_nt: TGTGCCAGCAGCCAGGGAGCGGGAAGACATCAAAGAGAGACCCAGTACTTC; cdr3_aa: CASSQGAGRHQRETQYF
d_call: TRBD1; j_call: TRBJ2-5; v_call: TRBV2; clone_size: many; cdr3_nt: TGTGCCAGCAGCTCAGACAGGGGCCAAGAGACCCAGTACTTC; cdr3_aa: CASSSDRGQETQYF
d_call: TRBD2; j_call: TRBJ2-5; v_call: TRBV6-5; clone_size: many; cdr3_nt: TGTGCCAGCAGTACCTCGGGACTAGCGGTCCAAGAGACCCAGTACTTC; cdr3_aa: CASSTSGLAVQETQYF
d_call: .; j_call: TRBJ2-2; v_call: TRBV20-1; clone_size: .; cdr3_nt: TGCAGTGCTAGAGATGGGACAGCCCTAGCGCTCACCGGGGAGCTGTTTTTT; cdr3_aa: CSARDGTALALTGELFF
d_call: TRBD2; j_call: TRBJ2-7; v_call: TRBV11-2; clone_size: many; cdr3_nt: TGTGCCAGCAGCCAGGGACTAGTTAACGAGCAGTACTTC; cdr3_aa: CASSQGLVNEQYF
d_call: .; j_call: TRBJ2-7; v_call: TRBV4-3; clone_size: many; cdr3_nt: TGCGCCAGCAGCCAGGCCAAAGACTCATACGAGCAGTACTTC; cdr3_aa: CASSQAKDSYEQYF
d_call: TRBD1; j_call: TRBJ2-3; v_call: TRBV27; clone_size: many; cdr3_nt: TGTGCCAGCAGACCCGGGGACAGAGTAACAGATACGCAGTATTTT; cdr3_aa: CASRPGDRVTDTQYF
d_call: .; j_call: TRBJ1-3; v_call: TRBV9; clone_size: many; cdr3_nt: TGTGCCAGCAGCGTAGACCCCGGCGGAACAAACACCATATATTTT; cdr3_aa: CASSVDPGGTNTIYF
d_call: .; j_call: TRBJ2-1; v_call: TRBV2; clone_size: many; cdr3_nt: TGTGCCAGCAGTGACCCGGGAGTCAACAATGAGCAGTTCTTC; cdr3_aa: CASSDPGVNNEQFF
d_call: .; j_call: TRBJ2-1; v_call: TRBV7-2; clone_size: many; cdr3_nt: TGTGCCAGCAGCTTACTAGGAGGGGGCAATGAGCAGTTCTTC; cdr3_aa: CASSLLGGGNEQFF
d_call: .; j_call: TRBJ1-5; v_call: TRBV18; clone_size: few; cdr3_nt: TGTGCCAGCTCACCAGGGCTCAATCAGCCCCAGCATTTT; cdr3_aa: CASSPGLNQPQHF
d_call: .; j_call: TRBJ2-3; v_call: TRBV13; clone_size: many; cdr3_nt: TGTGCCAGCAGCTTAGGCTCTGTAGCCTCCGAGGGAACAGATACGCAGTATTTT; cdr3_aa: CASSLGSVASEGTDTQYF